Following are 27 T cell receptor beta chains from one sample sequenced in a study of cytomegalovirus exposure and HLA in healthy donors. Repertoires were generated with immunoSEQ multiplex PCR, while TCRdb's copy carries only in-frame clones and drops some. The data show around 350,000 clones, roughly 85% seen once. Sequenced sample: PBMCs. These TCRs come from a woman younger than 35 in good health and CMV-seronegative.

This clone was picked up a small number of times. CDR3 amino acids: CAIIQQGDTSPLHF. Here the CDR3 DNA reads TGTGCCATCATCCAACAGGGGGATACTTCACCCCTCCACTTT. The chain is built from TRBV10-3 and TRBJ1-6; 8 bases fit TRBD1. V lost 7 bases and J lost 9; bases outside the gene matches: 8. The CDR3 has 14 amino acids. The germline V gene encodes CDR1 ENHRY and CDR2 SYGVKD.

CDR3 sequence: CAWSYDQPQHF. As DNA, the CDR3 is TGTGCCTGGAGTTATGATCAGCCCCAGCATTTT. The chain carries TRBV30 and TRBJ1-5; no firm D call. The CDR3 has 11 residues. Germline V gene lookup returns CDR1 GTSNPN and CDR2 SVGIG (reference sequence). With 2 bases removed from V and 5 bases from J, the gap between germline ends came to 4 bases. Looking up the rest from reference TRBV30 and TRBJ1-5 gives the full variable domain: SQTIHQWPATLVQPVGSPLSLECTVEGTSNPNLYWYRQAAGRGLQLLFYSVGIGQISSEVPQNLSASRPQDRQFILSSKKLLLSDSGFYLCAWSYDQPQHFGDGTRLSIL.

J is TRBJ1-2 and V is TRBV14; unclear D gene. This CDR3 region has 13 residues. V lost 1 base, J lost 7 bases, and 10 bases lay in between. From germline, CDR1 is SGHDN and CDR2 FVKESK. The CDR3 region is CASSQVRLGGYTF. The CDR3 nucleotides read TGTGCCAGCAGCCAAGTTAGACTCGGTGGCTACACCTTC.

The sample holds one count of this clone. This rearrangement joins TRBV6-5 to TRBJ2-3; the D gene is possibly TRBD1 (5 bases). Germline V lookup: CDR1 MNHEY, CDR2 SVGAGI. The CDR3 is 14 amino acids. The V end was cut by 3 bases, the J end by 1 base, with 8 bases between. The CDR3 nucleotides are TGTGCCAGCAGTTATCGCAGGGGCACAGATACGCAGTATTTT. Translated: CASSYRRGTDTQYF.

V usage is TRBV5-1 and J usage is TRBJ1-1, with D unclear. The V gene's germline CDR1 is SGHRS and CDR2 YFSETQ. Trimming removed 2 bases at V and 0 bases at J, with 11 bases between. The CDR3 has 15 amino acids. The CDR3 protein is CASSLGSRMNTEAFF. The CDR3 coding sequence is TGCGCCAGCAGCTTAGGTAGCAGAATGAACACTGAAGCTTTCTTT.

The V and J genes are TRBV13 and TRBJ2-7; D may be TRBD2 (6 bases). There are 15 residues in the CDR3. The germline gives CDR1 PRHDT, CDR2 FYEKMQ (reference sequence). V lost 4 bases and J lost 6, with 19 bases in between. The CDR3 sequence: CASSSAGTGELEQYF. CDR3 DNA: TGTGCCAGCAGCTCAGCCGGGACTGGGGAACTCGAGCAGTACTTC.

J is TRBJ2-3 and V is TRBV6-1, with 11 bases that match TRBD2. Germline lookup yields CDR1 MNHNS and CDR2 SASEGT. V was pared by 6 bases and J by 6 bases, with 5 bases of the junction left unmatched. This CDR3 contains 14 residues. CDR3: CASSLGTSGDTQYF. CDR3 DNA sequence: TGTGCCAGCAGCCTCGGGACTAGCGGTGATACGCAGTATTTT.

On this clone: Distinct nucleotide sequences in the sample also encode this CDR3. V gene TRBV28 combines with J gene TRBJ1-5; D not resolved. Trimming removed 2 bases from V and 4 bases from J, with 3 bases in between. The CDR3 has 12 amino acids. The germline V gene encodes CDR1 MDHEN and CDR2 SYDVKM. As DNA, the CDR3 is TGTGCCAGCAGTTTACTAAATCAGCCCCAGCATTTT. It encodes CASSLLNQPQHF.

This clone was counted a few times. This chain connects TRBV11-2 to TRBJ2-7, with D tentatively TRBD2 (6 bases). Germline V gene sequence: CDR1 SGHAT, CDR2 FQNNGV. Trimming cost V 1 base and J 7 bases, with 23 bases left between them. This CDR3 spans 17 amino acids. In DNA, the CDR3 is TGTGCCAGCAGCTTAGGGGCGGCGGGGTGGGACTTGAGGGAGCAGTACTTC. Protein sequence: CASSLGAAGWDLREQYF.

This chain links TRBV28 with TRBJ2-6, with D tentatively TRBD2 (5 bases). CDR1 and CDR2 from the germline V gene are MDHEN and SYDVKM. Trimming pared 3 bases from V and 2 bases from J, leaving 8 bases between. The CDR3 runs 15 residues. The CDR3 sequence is CASSLRGTGANVLTF. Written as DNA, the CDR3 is TGTGCCAGCAGTTTGCGAGGGACTGGGGCCAACGTCCTGACTTTC.

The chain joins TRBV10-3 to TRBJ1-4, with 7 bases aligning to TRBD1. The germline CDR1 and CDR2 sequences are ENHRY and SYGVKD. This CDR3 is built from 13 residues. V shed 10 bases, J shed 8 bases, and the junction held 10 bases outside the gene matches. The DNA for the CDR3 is TGTGCCACAAGCCGGGACAGCGGGGAAAAACTGTTTTTT. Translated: CATSRDSGEKLFF.

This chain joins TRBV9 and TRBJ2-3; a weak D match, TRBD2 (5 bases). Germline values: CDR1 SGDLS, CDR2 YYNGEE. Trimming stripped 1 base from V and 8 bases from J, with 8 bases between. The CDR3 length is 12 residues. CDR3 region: CASSVIGGTQYF. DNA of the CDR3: TGTGCCAGCAGCGTAATCGGAGGTACGCAGTATTTT.

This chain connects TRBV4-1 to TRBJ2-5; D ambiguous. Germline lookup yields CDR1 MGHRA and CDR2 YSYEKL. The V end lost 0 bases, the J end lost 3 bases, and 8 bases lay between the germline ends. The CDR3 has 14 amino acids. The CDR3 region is CASSQDQLKETQYF. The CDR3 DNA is TGCGCCAGCAGCCAAGATCAGTTAAAAGAGACCCAGTACTTC.

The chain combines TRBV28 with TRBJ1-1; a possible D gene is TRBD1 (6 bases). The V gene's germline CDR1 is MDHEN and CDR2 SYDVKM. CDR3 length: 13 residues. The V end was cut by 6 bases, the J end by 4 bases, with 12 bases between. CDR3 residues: CASSEQGSTEAFF. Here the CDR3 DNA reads TGTGCCAGCAGCGAACAGGGAAGCACTGAAGCTTTCTTT. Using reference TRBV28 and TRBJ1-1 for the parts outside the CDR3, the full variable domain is DVKVTQSSRYLVKRTGEKVFLECVQDMDHENMFWYRQDPGLGLRLIYFSYDVKMKEKGDIPEGYSVSREKKERFSLILESASTNQTSMYLCASSEQGSTEAFFGQGTRLTVV.

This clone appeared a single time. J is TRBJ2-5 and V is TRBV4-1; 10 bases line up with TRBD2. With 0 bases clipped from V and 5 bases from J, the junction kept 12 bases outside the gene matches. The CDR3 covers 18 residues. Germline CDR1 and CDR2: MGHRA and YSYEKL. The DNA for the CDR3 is TGCGCCAGCAGCCAAGATTATGGAGCGGGAGGGCCTTGGGAGACCCAGTACTTC. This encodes CASSQDYGAGGPWETQYF.

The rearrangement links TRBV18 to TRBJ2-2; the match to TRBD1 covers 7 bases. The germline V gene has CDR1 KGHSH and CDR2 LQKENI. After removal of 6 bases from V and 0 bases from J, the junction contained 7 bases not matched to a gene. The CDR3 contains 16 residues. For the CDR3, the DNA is TGTGCCAGCTCTGCTCGAGGGACAGCGAACACCGGGGAGCTGTTTTTT. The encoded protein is CASSARGTANTGELFF.

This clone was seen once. Here the CDR3 DNA reads TGTGCCAGCAGTGAACTAGCGGGGGCCCACTACAATGAGCAGTTCTTC. Encoded protein: CASSELAGAHYNEQFF. This chain links TRBV6-4 with TRBJ2-1, with 11 bases lining up with TRBD2. Looked up from germline, CDR1 is MRHNA and CDR2 is SNTAGT. After removal of 3 bases from V and 3 bases from J, the junction contained 4 bases not matched to a gene. This CDR3 region has 16 residues.

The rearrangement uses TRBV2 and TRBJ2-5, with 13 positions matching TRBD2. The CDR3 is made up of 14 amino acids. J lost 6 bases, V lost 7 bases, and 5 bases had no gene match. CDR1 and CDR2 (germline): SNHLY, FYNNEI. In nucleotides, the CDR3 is TGTGCCAGCACACTAGCGGGGGGGCGGAAGACCCAGTACTTC. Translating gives CASTLAGGRKTQYF. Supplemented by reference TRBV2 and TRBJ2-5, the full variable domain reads EPEVTQTPSHQVTQMGQEVILRCVPISNHLYFYWYRQILGQKVEFLVSFYNNEISEKSEIFDDQFSVERPDGSNFTLKIRSTKLEDSAMYFCASTLAGGRKTQYFGPGTRLLVL.

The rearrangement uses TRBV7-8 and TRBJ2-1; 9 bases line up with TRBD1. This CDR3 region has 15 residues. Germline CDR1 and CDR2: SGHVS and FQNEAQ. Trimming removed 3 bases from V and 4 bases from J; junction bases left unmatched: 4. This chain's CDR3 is CASSFGQGRYNEQFF. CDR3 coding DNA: TGTGCCAGCAGCTTCGGACAGGGGCGTTACAATGAGCAGTTCTTC.

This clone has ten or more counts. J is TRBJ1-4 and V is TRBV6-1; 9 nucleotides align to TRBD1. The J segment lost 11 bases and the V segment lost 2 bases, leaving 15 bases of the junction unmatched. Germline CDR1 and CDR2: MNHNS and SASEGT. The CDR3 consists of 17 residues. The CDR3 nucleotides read TGTGCCAGCAGTGAAACAGGGGGAGGGACAGGGAGACTGAAACTGTTTTTT. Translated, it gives CASSETGGGTGRLKLFF.

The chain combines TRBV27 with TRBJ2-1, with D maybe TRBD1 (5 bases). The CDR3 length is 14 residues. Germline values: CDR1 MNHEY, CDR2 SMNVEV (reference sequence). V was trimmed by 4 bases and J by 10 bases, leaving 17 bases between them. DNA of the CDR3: TGTGCCAGCAGTTACCTCGGTGGGGCTGGGGAGCAGTTCTTC. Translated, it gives CASSYLGGAGEQFF.

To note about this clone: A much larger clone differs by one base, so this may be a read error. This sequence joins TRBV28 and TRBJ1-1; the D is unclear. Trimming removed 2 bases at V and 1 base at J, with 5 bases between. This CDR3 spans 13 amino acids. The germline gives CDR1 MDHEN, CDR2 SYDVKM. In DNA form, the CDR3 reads TGTGCCAGCAGTTTAGGGCCGAACACTGAAGCTTTCTTT. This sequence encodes CASSLGPNTEAFF. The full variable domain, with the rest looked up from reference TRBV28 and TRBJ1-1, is DVKVTQSSRYLVKRTGEKVFLECVQDMDHENMFWYRQDPGLGLRLIYFSYDVKMKEKGDIPEGYSVSREKKERFSLILESASTNQTSMYLCASSLGPNTEAFFGQGTRLTVV.

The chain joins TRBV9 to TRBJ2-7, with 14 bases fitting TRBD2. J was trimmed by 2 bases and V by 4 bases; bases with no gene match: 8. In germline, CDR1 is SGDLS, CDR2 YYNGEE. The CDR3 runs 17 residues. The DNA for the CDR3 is TGTGCCAGCAGCCCAGGGACTAGCGGGAGTAGGCCCTACGAGCAGTACTTC. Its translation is CASSPGTSGSRPYEQYF.

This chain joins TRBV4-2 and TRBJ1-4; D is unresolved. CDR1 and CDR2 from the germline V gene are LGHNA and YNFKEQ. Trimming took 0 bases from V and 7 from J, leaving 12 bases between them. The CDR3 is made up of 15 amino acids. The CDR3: CASSQDDGDGEKLFF. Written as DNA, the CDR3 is TGTGCCAGCAGCCAAGATGACGGGGATGGTGAAAAACTGTTTTTT.

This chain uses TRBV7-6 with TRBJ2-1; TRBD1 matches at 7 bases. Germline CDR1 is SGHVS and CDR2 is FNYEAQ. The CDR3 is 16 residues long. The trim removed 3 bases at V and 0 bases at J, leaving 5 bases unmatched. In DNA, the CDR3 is TGTGCCAGCAGCTTGACAGGGCTGAACTCCTACAATGAGCAGTTCTTC. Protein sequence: CASSLTGLNSYNEQFF.

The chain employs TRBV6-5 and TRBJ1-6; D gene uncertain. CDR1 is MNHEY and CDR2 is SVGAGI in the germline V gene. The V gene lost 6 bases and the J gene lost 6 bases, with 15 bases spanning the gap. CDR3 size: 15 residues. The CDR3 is CASRQIAGGNSPLHF. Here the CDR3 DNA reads TGTGCCAGCAGACAGATCGCGGGAGGTAATTCACCCCTCCACTTT.

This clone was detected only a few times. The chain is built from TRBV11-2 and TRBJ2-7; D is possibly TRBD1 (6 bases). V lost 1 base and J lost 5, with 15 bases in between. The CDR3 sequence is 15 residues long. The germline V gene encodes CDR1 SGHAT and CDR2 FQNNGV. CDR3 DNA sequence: TGTGCCAGCAGCTTAGGACACAGGGCTCCAGACGAGCAGTACTTC. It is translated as CASSLGHRAPDEQYF.